The T cell receptor (beta chain) under discussion was sequenced for a study of T-cell reconstitution after alpha-beta-depleted transplantation in children. A library of TCRbeta sequences, prepared with unique molecular identifiers, was generated. TCRdb ran MiXCR on the PCR reads and lists one entry per CDR3 protein. The table has about 110,000 distinct CDR3 sequences, 10% to 13% seen once. Study results and limitations: T cells produced anew were the main source of T-cell counts and diversity one year after transplant.

With respect to this clonotype: Its antigen is as yet unknown.

The CDR3 covers 16 residues. The germline gives CDR1 LGHNA, CDR2 YNFKEQ. Trimming cost V 0 bases and J 4 bases; bases outside gene matches: 5. This clonotype originated in a boy younger than 10 with acute lymphoblastic leukemia, due to receive a stem cell transplant. The sequenced sample was PBMCs, obtained before TCRalphabeta/CD19-depleted stem cell transplant. The chain joins TRBV4-2 to TRBJ2-3; 9 nucleotides line up with TRBD2. CDR3 region: CASSQEAGGPSDTQYF. The CDR3 region has the DNA TGTGCCAGCAGCCAAGAGGCGGGAGGGCCCTCAGATACGCAGTATTTT.